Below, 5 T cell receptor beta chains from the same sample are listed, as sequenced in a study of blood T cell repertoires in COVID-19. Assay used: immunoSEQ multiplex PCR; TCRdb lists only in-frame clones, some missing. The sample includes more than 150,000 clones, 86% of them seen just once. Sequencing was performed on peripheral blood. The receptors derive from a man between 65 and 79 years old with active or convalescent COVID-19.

The CDR3 here is CASSFWTADTDTQYF. The DNA of the CDR3 is TGTGCCAGCAGCTTTTGGACAGCGGACACAGATACGCAGTATTTT. V and J are TRBV7-9 and TRBJ2-3; D is perhaps TRBD1 (6 bases). V lost 3 bases, J lost 2 bases, and 12 bases lay in between. There are 15 residues in the CDR3. Germline V gene data show CDR1 as SEHNR and CDR2 as FQNEAQ (reference sequence).

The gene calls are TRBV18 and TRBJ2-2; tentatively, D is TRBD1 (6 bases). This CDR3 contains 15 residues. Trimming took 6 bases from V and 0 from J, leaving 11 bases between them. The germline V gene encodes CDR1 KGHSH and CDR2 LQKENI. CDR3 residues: CASSSQGTNTGELFF. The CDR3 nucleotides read TGTGCCAGCTCGTCACAGGGTACGAACACCGGGGAGCTGTTTTTT.

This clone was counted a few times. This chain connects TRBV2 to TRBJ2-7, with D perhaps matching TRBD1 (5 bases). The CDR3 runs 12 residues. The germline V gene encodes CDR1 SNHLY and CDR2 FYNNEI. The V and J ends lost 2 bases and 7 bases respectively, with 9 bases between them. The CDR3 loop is CASSEQQAEQYF. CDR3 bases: TGTGCCAGCAGTGAACAACAGGCAGAGCAGTACTTC. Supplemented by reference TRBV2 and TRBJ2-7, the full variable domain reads EPEVTQTPSHQVTQMGQEVILRCVPISNHLYFYWYRQILGQKVEFLVSFYNNEISEKSEIFDDQFSVERPDGSNFTLKIRSTKLEDSAMYFCASSEQQAEQYFGPGTRLTVT.

The CDR3 loop reads CASRPGQGYGYTF. CDR3 DNA: TGTGCCAGCAGGCCCGGACAGGGCTATGGCTACACCTTC. The chain links TRBV28 to TRBJ1-2, with 8 bases lining up with TRBD1. CDR3 length: 13 amino acids. J gave up 4 bases and V 6 bases, and 4 bases lay outside the gene matches. Germline V gives CDR1 MDHEN, CDR2 SYDVKM.

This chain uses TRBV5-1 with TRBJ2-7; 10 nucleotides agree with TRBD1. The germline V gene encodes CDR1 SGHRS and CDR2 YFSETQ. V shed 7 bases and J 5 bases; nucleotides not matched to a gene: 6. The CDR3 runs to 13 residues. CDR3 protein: CASRPGTGDEQYF. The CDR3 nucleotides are TGCGCCAGCCGGCCCGGGACAGGGGACGAGCAGTACTTC.